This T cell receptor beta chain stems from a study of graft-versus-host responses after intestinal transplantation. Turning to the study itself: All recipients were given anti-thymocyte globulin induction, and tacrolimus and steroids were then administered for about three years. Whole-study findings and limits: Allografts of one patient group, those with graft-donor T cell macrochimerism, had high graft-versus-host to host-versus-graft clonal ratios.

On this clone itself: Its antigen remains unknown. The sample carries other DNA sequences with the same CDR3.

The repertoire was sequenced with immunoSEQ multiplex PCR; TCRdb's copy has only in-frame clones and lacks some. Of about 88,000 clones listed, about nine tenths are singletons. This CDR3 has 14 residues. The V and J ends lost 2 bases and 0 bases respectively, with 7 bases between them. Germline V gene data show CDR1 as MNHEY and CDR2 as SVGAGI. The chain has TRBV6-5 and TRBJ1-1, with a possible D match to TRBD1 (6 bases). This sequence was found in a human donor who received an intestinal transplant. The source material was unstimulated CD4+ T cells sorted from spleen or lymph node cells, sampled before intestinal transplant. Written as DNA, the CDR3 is TGTGCCAGCAGTTACGGGGGCATGAACACTGAAGCTTTCTTT. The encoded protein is CASSYGGMNTEAFF.